The 13 T cell receptor beta chains presented below share a single source sample, sequenced in a study of control samples from healthy donors and cancer patients. Sequencing was performed with immunoSEQ multiplex PCR; in TCRdb, only in-frame clones are kept and a portion is missing. The sample yields 120,000 or so clones, approximately 89% seen once. Sequenced: blood. The receptor source for this set is a man aged 55-75 years in good health.

The genes are TRBV10-3 and TRBJ2-2, with 12 bases aligning to TRBD2. This CDR3 has 19 residues. J gave up 5 bases and V 6 bases, and 16 bases lay outside the gene matches. Germline CDR1 and CDR2: ENHRY and SYGVKD. CDR3 nucleotides: TGTGCCATCAGGAAGAACGGATCACTAGCGGGGGGCCGAACCGGGGAGCTGTTTTTT. Protein sequence: CAIRKNGSLAGGRTGELFF.

The chain uses TRBV6-1 and TRBJ1-5, with TRBD1 identical over 8 bases. This CDR3 is 17 amino acids long. The germline CDR1 and CDR2 sequences are MNHNS and SASEGT. Germline trimming cut 0 bases from V and 7 bases from J; bases unmatched to any gene: 11. CDR3 bases: TGTGCCAGCAGTGAAGCGACGGCCACAGGGGGAAAGCAGCCCCAGCATTTT. As protein: CASSEATATGGKQPQHF.

The genes are TRBV28 and TRBJ1-2; D may be TRBD1 (6 bases). The germline V gene encodes CDR1 MDHEN and CDR2 SYDVKM. This CDR3 has 16 residues. Trimming took off 5 bases at V and 5 bases at J, with 21 bases between the two ends. The CDR3 region is CASSPPPGGRMYGYTF. As DNA, the CDR3 is TGTGCCAGCAGTCCCCCGCCGGGGGGGCGTATGTATGGCTACACCTTC.

The J gene is TRBJ1-1, the V gene TRBV12-3 or TRBV12-4; no reliable D call. The length of the CDR3 is 13 residues. Trimming removed 3 bases at V and 1 base at J, with 6 bases between. The CDR3 nucleotides are TGTGCCAGCAGTTTGGTTTCGAACACTGAAGCTTTCTTT. Translated, it gives CASSLVSNTEAFF.

The V and J genes are TRBV19 and TRBJ2-3; 7 bases fit TRBD2. The germline gives CDR1 LNHDA, CDR2 SQIVND (reference sequence). V lost 1 base and J lost 1; bases outside the gene matches: 2. The CDR3 sequence is 15 residues long. This CDR3 is CASSIGLAGTDTQYF. The CDR3 bases are TGTGCCAGTAGTATAGGGCTAGCGGGCACAGATACGCAGTATTTT.

The rearrangement links TRBV30 to TRBJ1-3; no reliable D call. The CDR3 length is 14 residues. From germline, CDR1 is GTSNPN and CDR2 SVGIG (reference sequence). V was cut by 2 bases and J by 0 bases, with 8 bases left in between. The CDR3 region is CAWSRRSSGNTIYF. As DNA, the CDR3 is TGTGCCTGGAGTCGTCGGTCCTCTGGAAACACCATATATTTT.

This chain connects TRBV12-3 or TRBV12-4 to TRBJ1-6; D unclear. CDR3 length: 13 amino acids. V gave up 3 bases and J gave up 10 bases, with 10 bases separating them. Written as DNA, the CDR3 is TGTGCCAGCAGTTTCGGTTACGGGTCACCCCTCCACTTT. Translation: CASSFGYGSPLHF.

In its sample, this clone was seen a few times. The chain combines TRBV4-3 with TRBJ1-1; TRBD1 might be the D (6 bases). Trimming took 0 bases from V and 2 from J, leaving 13 bases between them. Germline V gene data show CDR1 as LGHNA and CDR2 as YSLEER. This CDR3 has 16 residues. The CDR3 protein is CASSQDRSGDNTEAFF. CDR3 DNA sequence: TGCGCCAGCAGCCAAGATAGGTCAGGGGACAACACTGAAGCTTTCTTT.

The chain is built from TRBV7-2 and TRBJ1-5, with a weak D call TRBD1 (5 bases). Between the trimmed V and J ends, which lost 7 bases and 2 bases, there was a span of 18 bases. Germline V gene sequence: CDR1 SGHTA, CDR2 FQGNSA. This CDR3 is 16 amino acids long. For the CDR3, the DNA is TGTGCCAGCACCGTTTATGGGGGGGAGGGCAATCAGCCCCAGCATTTT. It encodes CASTVYGGEGNQPQHF.

The chain couples TRBV30 to TRBJ2-5; tentative D call: TRBD2 (6 bases). CDR3 size: 16 residues. CDR1 is GTSNPN, CDR2 SVGIG, per germline (reference sequence). Deletions cut 1 base from V and 0 bases from J, with 15 bases between. As DNA, the CDR3 is TGTGCCTGGAGTGGCCCTACGGGGGACCACCAAGAGACCCAGTACTTC. It yields the protein CAWSGPTGDHQETQYF.

The chain carries TRBV5-1 and TRBJ2-3, with TRBD2 identical over 9 bases. The length of the CDR3 is 16 residues. Germline-derived CDR1 and CDR2 are SGHRS and YFSETQ. The V segment lost 0 bases and the J segment 3 bases; nucleotides outside the gene matches: 5. CDR3 residues: CASSLAGLAGTDTQYF. CDR3 DNA: TGCGCCAGCAGCTTGGCCGGGCTAGCGGGGACAGATACGCAGTATTTT.

V and J are TRBV2 and TRBJ1-5; the D gene is possibly TRBD1 (5 bases). CDR3 length: 14 residues. V was trimmed by 5 bases and J by 3 bases, leaving 11 bases between them. Germline-derived CDR1 and CDR2 are SNHLY and FYNNEI. The CDR3 DNA follows: TGTGCCAGCAGTCGGGACGGCGACAATCAGCCCCAGCATTTT. Translating gives CASSRDGDNQPQHF.

V and J are TRBV4-1 and TRBJ1-5; the match to TRBD1 covers 8 bases. Trimming removed 3 bases from V and 1 base from J; junction bases left unmatched: 5. Per the germline V gene, CDR1 is MGHRA and CDR2 is YSYEKL. The CDR3 is 16 residues long. The CDR3 nucleotides read TGCGCCAGCAGCCATGGAAACAGGGGGAGCAATCAGCCCCAGCATTTT. As protein: CASSHGNRGSNQPQHF.